Here is one TCR beta chain with its context. No antigen is known for it. Each of the patients experienced relapse following autologous stem cell transplantation, and their brentuximab vedotin exposure differed. Under best response, outcomes were complete response, partial response or progressive disease. These data come from a study of PD-1 blockade in classical Hodgkin lymphoma. V lost 4 bases, J lost 0 bases, and 11 bases lay in between. This CDR3 spans 15 amino acids. Germline CDR1 SGHRS, CDR2 YFSETQ. Libraries were prepared by immunoSEQ multiplex PCR; TCRdb keeps only in-frame clonotypes and omits some of them. The sample consists of about 37,000 clones, almost 90% of them appearing once. Study-wide results and caveats: Newly diagnosed patients reportedly trailed healthy donors in baseline TCR diversity. Compared with baseline, CD4+ but not CD8+ TCR diversity had risen significantly by C4D1.

Specimen: peripheral blood mononuclear cells (PBMCs), collected before the second cycle of nivolumab. The J gene is TRBJ1-3, the V gene TRBV5-1, with D unresolved. The TCR sequence derives from a human donor with classical Hodgkin lymphoma. The CDR3 DNA reads as TGCGCCAGCAGCCCGGCCATGAGCTCTGGAAACACCATATATTTT. It encodes CASSPAMSSGNTIYF. Supplemented by reference TRBV5-1 and TRBJ1-3, the full variable domain reads KAGVTQTPRYLIKTRGQQVTLSCSPISGHRSVSWYQQTPGQGLQFLFEYFSETQRNKGNFPGRFSGRQFSNSRSEMNVSTLELGDSALYLCASSPAMSSGNTIYFGEGSWLTVV.